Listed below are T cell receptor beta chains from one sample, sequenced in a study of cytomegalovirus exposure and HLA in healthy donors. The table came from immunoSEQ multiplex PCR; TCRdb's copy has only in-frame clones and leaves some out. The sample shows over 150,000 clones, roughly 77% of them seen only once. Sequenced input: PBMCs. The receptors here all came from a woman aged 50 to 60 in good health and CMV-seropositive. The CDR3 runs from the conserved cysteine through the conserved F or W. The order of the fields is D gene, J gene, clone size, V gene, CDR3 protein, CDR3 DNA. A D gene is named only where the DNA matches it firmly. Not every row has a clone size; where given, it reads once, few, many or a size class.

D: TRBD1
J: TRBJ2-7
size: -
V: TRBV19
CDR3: CASRQTGGSYEQYF
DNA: TGTGCCAGTAGGCAAACAGGGGGTTCCTACGAGCAGTACTTC

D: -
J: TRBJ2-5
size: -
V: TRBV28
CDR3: CASRTTGPWETQYF
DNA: TGTGCCAGCAGAACGACAGGTCCGTGGGAGACCCAGTACTTC

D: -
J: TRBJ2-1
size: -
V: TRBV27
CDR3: CASSLAGRSYNEQFF
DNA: TGTGCCAGCAGTTTAGCGGGAAGATCCTACAATGAGCAGTTCTTC

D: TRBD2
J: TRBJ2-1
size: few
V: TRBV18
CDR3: CASSPVRARTSVGNEQFF
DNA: TGTGCCAGCTCACCCGTTCGTGCTAGGACTAGCGTTGGCAATGAGCAGTTCTTC

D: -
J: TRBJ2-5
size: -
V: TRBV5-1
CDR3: CASSLVSETQYF
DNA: TGCGCCAGCAGCCTGGTTTCGGAGACCCAGTACTTC

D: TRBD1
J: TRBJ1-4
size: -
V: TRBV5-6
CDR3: CASSPGTGDEKLFF
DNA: TGTGCCAGCAGCCCGGGGACAGGAGATGAAAAACTGTTTTTT

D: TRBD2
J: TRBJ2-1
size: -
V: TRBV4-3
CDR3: CASSQETSGRVDEQFF
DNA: TGCGCCAGCAGCCAGGAAACTAGCGGGAGGGTGGATGAGCAGTTCTTC

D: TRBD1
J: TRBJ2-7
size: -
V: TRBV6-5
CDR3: CASRTGGGYEQYF
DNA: TGTGCCAGCAGGACAGGGGGTGGATACGAGCAGTACTTC

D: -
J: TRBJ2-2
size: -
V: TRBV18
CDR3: CASSPSVPGTGELFF
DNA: TGTGCCAGCTCACCAAGCGTACCGGGCACCGGGGAGCTGTTTTTT

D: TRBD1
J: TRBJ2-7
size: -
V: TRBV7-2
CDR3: CASSFVEIQGASYEQYF
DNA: TGTGCCAGCAGCTTCGTGGAGATACAGGGGGCTTCCTACGAGCAGTACTTC

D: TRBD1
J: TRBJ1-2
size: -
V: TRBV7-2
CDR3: CASSLDRGNAAANYGYTF
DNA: TGTGCCAGCAGCTTGGACAGGGGGAACGCCGCAGCTAACTATGGCTACACCTTC

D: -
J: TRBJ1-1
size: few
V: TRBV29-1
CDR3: CSVLASRVSYTEAFF
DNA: TGCAGCGTGCTCGCGTCCCGGGTGTCGTACACTGAAGCTTTCTTT

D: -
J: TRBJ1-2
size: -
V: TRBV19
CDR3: CASSMERRRYGYTF
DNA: TGTGCCAGTAGTATGGAACGGAGACGGTATGGCTACACCTTC

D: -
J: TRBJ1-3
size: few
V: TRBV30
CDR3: CASPTVSGNTIYF
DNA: TGTGCCTCACCGACAGTCTCTGGAAACACCATATATTTT

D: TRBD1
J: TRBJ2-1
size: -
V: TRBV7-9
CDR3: CSSSARRDRGYNEQFF
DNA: TGTTCCAGCAGCGCCCGCCGGGACAGGGGGTACAATGAGCAGTTCTTC

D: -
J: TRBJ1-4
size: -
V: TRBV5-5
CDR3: CASSFLNEKLFF
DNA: TGTGCCAGCAGCTTTCTTAATGAAAAACTGTTTTTT

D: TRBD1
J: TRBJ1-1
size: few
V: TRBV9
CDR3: CASSGQGAGEAFF
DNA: TGTGCCAGCAGCGGACAGGGGGCAGGTGAAGCTTTCTTT

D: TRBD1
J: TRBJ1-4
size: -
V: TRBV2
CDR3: CASRGTGKAEKLFF
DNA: TGTGCCAGCAGGGGGACAGGGAAAGCTGAAAAACTGTTTTTT

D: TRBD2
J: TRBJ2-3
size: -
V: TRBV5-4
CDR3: CASSLVSGLARDTQYF
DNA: TGTGCCAGCAGCTTGGTCAGTGGACTAGCGAGAGATACGCAGTATTTT

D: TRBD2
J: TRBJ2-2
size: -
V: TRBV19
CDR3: CASRKRAGTNTGELFF
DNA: TGTGCCAGTAGGAAGCGAGCGGGGACGAACACCGGGGAGCTGTTTTTT

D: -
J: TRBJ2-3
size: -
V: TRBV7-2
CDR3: CASSFGSTDTQYF
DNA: TGTGCCAGCAGTTTCGGGTCCACAGATACGCAGTATTTT

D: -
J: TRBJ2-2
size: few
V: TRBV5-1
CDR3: CASSLVAGNTGELFF
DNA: TGCGCCAGCAGCTTGGTCGCGGGGAACACCGGGGAGCTGTTTTTT

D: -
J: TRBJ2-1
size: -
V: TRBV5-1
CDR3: CASSLVTSRSEQFF
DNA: TGCGCCAGCAGCTTGGTTACTAGTCGCAGTGAGCAGTTCTTC

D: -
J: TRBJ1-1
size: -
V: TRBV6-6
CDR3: CASSFGIQGKNTEAFF
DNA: TGTGCCAGCAGTTTTGGGATACAGGGAAAGAACACTGAAGCTTTCTTT

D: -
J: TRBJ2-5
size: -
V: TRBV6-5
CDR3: CASSYSGGKETQYF
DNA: TGTGCCAGCAGTTACTCCGGCGGGAAAGAGACCCAGTACTTC

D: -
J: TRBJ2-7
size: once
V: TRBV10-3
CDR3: CAISESKGQSDEQYF
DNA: TGTGCCATCAGTGAGTCGAAGGGGCAGTCAGACGAGCAGTACTTC

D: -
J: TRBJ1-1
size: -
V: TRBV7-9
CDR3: CASSLDLGAEAFF
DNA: TGTGCCAGCAGCTTGGATTTAGGGGCTGAAGCTTTCTTT

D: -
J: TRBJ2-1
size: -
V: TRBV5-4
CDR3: CASSSLQGANSYNEQFF
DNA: TGTGCCAGCAGCTCATTGCAGGGCGCGAACTCCTACAATGAGCAGTTCTTC

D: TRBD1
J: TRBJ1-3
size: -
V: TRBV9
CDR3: CASSVGPGQGYSGNTIYF
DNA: TGTGCCAGCAGCGTAGGCCCGGGACAGGGGTACTCTGGAAACACCATATATTTT

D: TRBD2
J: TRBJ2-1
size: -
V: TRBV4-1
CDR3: CASSQDRAGGSYNEQFF
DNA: TGCGCCAGCAGCCAAGATAGGGCGGGGGGGTCCTACAATGAGCAGTTCTTC

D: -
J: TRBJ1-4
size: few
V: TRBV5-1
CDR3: CASSRTGIGTNEKLFF
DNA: TGCGCCAGCAGCCGTACAGGGATCGGCACTAATGAAAAACTGTTTTTT

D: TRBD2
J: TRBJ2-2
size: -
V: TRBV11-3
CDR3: CASSLIAGGTGELFF
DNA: TGTGCCAGCAGCCTCATAGCGGGGGGAACCGGGGAGCTGTTTTTT

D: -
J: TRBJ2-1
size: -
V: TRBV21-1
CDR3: CASSQGLAGSYNEQFF
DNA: TGTGCCAGCAGCCAAGGACTAGCGGGGTCATACAATGAGCAGTTCTTC

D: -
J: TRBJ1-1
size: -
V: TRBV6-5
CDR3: CASSPGEGTEAFF
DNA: TGTGCCAGCAGTCCAGGGGAGGGGACTGAAGCTTTCTTT

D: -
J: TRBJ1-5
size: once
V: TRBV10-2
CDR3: CASRPPGKPQHF
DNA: TGCGCCAGCAGACCCCCCGGGAAGCCCCAGCATTTT

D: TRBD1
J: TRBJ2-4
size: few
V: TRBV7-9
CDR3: CASSLLIQGPSKNIQYF
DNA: TGTGCCAGCAGCTTACTCATACAGGGGCCGTCCAAAAACATTCAGTACTTC

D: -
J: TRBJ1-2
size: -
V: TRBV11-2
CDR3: CASSFGTLTNYGYTF
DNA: TGTGCCAGCAGCTTCGGGACACTCACTAACTATGGCTACACCTTC

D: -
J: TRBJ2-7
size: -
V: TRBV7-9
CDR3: CASSSSRRGTDGYEQYF
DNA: TGTGCCAGCAGCTCCTCCCGAAGGGGGACCGATGGCTACGAGCAGTACTTC

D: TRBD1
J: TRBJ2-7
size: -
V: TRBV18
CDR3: CASSPGQTGVYEQYF
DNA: TGTGCCAGCTCACCGGGACAGACAGGTGTCTACGAGCAGTACTTC

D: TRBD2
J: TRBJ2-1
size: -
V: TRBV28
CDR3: CASSLNRLAGVDEQFF
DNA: TGTGCCAGCAGTTTAAATAGGCTAGCGGGAGTCGATGAGCAGTTCTTC

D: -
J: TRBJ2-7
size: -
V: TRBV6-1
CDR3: CAGGSREIYEQYF
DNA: TGTGCCGGGGGGTCCAGGGAAATTTACGAGCAGTACTTC

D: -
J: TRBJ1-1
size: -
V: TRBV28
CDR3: CASSSAQPNTEAFF
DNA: TGTGCCAGCAGCTCAGCACAGCCGAACACTGAAGCTTTCTTT

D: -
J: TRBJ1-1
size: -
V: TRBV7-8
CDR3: CASSPRGLYMNTEAFF
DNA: TGTGCCAGCAGCCCCAGGGGTCTTTATATGAACACTGAAGCTTTCTTT

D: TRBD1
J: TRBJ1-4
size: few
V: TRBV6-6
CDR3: CASSSRGQGAGEKLFF
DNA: TGTGCCAGCAGTTCTCGCGGACAGGGGGCAGGGGAAAAACTGTTTTTT

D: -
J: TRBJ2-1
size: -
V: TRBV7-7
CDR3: CASSAGLVNEQFF
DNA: TGTGCTAGCAGCGCAGGACTCGTTAATGAGCAGTTCTTC

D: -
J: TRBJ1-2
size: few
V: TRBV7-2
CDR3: CASSTGRYGYTF
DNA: TGTGCCAGCAGCACAGGGCGGTATGGCTACACCTTC

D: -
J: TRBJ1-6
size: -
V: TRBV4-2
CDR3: CASSQVGGGYNSPLHF
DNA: TGTGCCAGCAGCCAAGTGGGGGGAGGCTATAATTCACCCCTCCACTTT

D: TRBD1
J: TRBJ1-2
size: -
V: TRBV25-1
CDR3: CASSDVRGAKGYTF
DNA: TGTGCCAGCAGTGACGTCAGGGGGGCGAAAGGCTACACCTTC

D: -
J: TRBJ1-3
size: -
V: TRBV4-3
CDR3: CASSQSIQGNTIYF
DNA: TGCGCCAGCAGCCAAAGCATACAGGGAAACACCATATATTTT

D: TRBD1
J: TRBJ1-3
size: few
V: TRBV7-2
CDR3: CASSFTGTGRNTIYF
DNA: TGTGCCAGCAGTTTTACCGGGACAGGGCGAAACACCATATATTTT

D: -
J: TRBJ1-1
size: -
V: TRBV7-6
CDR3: CASSFGGRQSEAFF
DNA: TGTGCCAGCAGCTTTGGGGGCCGTCAGTCTGAAGCTTTCTTT

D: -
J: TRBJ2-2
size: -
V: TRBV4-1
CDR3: CASSQEGGLLTGELFF
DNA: TGCGCCAGCAGCCAAGAGGGGGGGCTTTTGACCGGGGAGCTGTTTTTT

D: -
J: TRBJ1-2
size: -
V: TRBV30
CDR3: CAWSSRYLTAGGYTF
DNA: TGTGCCTGGAGTTCCCGCTACCTTACCGCAGGGGGCTACACCTTC

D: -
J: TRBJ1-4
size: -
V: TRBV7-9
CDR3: CASSRRATNEKLFF
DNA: TGTGCCAGCAGCCGTCGAGCGACTAATGAAAAACTGTTTTTT

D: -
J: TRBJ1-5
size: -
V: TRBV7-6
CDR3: CASSLVGDNQPQHF
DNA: TGTGCCAGCAGCTTAGTTGGAGACAATCAGCCCCAGCATTTT

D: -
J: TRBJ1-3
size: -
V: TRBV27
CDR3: CASSLGGSGNTIYF
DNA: TGTGCCAGCAGTTTGGGGGGCTCTGGAAACACCATATATTTT

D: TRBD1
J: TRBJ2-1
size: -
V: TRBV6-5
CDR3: CASSYGGQAFNEQFF
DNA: TGTGCCAGCAGTTACGGGGGACAGGCTTTCAATGAGCAGTTCTTC

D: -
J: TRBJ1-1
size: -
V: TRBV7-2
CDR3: CASSVQGRLAEAFF
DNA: TGTGCCAGCAGCGTGCAGGGGCGTCTCGCTGAAGCTTTCTTT

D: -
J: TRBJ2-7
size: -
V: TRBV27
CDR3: CASNRGGNYEQYF
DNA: TGTGCCAGCAATAGGGGGGGTAATTACGAGCAGTACTTC

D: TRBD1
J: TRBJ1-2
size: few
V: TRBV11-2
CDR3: CASSPGQGGNYGYTF
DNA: TGTGCCAGCAGCCCTGGACAGGGGGGGAACTATGGCTACACCTTC